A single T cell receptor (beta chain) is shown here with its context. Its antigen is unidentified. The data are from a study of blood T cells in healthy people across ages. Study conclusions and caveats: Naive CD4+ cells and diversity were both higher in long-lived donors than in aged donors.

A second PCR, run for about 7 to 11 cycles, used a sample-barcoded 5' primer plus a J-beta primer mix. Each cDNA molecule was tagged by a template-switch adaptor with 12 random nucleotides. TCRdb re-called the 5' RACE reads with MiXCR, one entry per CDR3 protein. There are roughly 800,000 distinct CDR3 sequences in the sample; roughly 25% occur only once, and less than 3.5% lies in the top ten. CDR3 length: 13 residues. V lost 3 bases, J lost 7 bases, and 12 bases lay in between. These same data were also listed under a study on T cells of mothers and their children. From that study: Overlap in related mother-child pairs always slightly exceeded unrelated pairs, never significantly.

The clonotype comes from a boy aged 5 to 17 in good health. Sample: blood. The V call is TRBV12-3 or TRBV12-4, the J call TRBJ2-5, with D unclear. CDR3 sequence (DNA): TGTGCCAGCAGTTTTGGGGTTAGTGTGACCCAGTACTTC. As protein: CASSFGVSVTQYF.